A single sample is the source of the 24 T cell receptor beta chains below, sequenced in a study of control samples from healthy donors and cancer patients. Libraries were prepared by immunoSEQ multiplex PCR; TCRdb keeps only in-frame clonotypes and omits some of them. The sample has some 200,000 clones, roughly nine tenths seen once; the top ten hold approximately 1.4%. Source material: blood. These receptors were taken from a woman in her twenties or thirties in good health.

The V call is TRBV27, the J call TRBJ2-3, with 8 nucleotides matching TRBD1. The trim removed 5 bases at V and 6 bases at J, leaving 13 bases unmatched. Germline loops: CDR1 MNHEY, CDR2 SMNVEV (reference sequence). This CDR3 contains 16 residues. In DNA, the CDR3 is TGTGCCAGCAGTCCCGGACAGGGCCAGGGCGCCGATACGCAGTATTTT. Translation gives CASSPGQGQGADTQYF.

The J gene is TRBJ2-2, the V gene TRBV7-3, with D possibly matching TRBD2 (6 bases). The CDR3 runs 16 residues. V was cut by 5 bases and J by 3 bases, with 16 bases left in between. From germline, CDR1 is SGHTA and CDR2 FQGTGA. The CDR3 coding sequence is TGTGCCAGCAGCGCCCCTAGCGTGGGGGACACCGGGGAGCTGTTTTTT. This encodes CASSAPSVGDTGELFF.

The V call is TRBV6-5, the J call TRBJ2-7; D is possibly TRBD1 (6 bases). Germline V gene sequence: CDR1 MNHEY, CDR2 SVGAGI. This CDR3 is 12 amino acids long. Trimming shortened V by 9 bases and J by 6 bases, and 15 bases separated the two germline ends. For the CDR3, the DNA is TGTGCCAGTAGTACAGGGAGTCCCGAGCAGTACTTC. Protein: CASSTGSPEQYF.

The chain is built from TRBV7-9 and TRBJ1-1; TRBD1 matches 11 bases. Looked up from germline, CDR1 is SEHNR and CDR2 is FQNEAQ (reference sequence). This CDR3 spans 14 amino acids. Losses at the gene ends were 3 bases for V and 3 bases for J; bases not matched to a gene: 0. The CDR3 is CASSLGQGDTEAFF. The CDR3 region has the DNA TGTGCCAGCAGCTTGGGACAGGGGGACACTGAAGCTTTCTTT.

V gene TRBV9 combines with J gene TRBJ1-6; 7 positions agree with TRBD1. Trimming removed 0 bases from V and 9 bases from J; junction bases left unmatched: 9. Germline V gene sequence: CDR1 SGDLS, CDR2 YYNGEE. This CDR3 comprises 16 residues. The CDR3 reads CASSVESGQGVSPLHF. As DNA, the CDR3 is TGTGCCAGCAGCGTAGAGTCAGGGCAGGGGGTTTCACCCCTCCACTTT.

The rearrangement links TRBV6-6 to TRBJ2-4, with TRBD1 as a possible D gene (6 bases). This CDR3 has 11 amino acids. Germline CDR1 reads MNHNY; CDR2 reads SVGAGI (reference sequence). V was clipped by 5 bases and J by 10 bases, with 9 bases between them. In DNA, the CDR3 is TGTGCCAGCAGTACACAGGGTATTCAGTACTTC. The encoded protein is CASSTQGIQYF.

The rearrangement joins TRBV4-2 to TRBJ2-4; no clear D. CDR3 length equals 13 residues. Trimming removed 5 bases at V and 3 bases at J, with 8 bases between. Germline CDR1 and CDR2: LGHNA and YNFKEQ. In DNA form, the CDR3 reads TGTGCCAGCAGCTCCCAGGACAAAAACATTCAGTACTTC. Protein sequence: CASSSQDKNIQYF.

This clone was detected once. V gene TRBV4-3 combines with J gene TRBJ2-1; no definite D call. Germline V CDR1 and CDR2: LGHNA, YSLEER. V was trimmed by 0 bases and J by 1 base, leaving 7 bases between them. CDR3 length: 15 residues. CDR3 bases: TGCGCCAGCAGCCAAGACCCCTCGTCCTACAATGAGCAGTTCTTC. Its protein is CASSQDPSSYNEQFF.

The chain carries TRBV21-1 and TRBJ1-5. TRBV21-1 is recorded as a pseudogene. This CDR3 is 16 amino acids long. The DNA for the CDR3 is TGTGCCAGCAGCAACCCAGACCGGTATAGCAATCAGCCCCAGCATTTT. This translates into CASSNPDRYSNQPQHF.

In regard to this clone: The sample has other DNA sequences that encode this CDR3 too. The J gene is TRBJ2-1, the V gene TRBV6-5, with D hard to call. Per germline, CDR1 MNHEY and CDR2 SVGAGI. This CDR3 is 11 amino acids long. V shed 2 bases and J shed 7 bases, with 3 bases lying between them. CDR3 sequence: CASSYGNEQFF. DNA for the CDR3: TGTGCCAGCAGTTACGGGAATGAGCAGTTCTTC.

This clone was detected a few times. DNA for the CDR3: TGTGCCAGCAGCTACAGAGTGAACACTGAAGCTTTCTTT. It translates to CASSYRVNTEAFF. V and J are TRBV7-7 and TRBJ1-1; D is ambiguous. The CDR3 is 13 amino acids. V was shortened by 4 bases and J by 0 bases, with 6 bases between the two germline ends. Germline CDR1 SSHAT, CDR2 FNYEAQ (reference sequence).

The chain combines TRBV3-1 (or the pseudogene TRBV3-2) with TRBJ2-7; 8 bases align to TRBD1. CDR1 LGHDT and CDR2 YNNKEL come from the germline V gene (reference sequence). The V gene end was trimmed by 0 bases and the J gene end by 3 bases; junction bases not matched to a gene: 7. This CDR3 is built from 16 residues. DNA of the CDR3: TGTGCCAGCAGCCAAGATCTCCCCGGGACAGGCTACGAGCAGTACTTC. This translates into CASSQDLPGTGYEQYF.

J is TRBJ1-2 and V is TRBV13, with D unresolved. V shed 3 bases and J shed 5 bases, with 7 bases lying between them. The CDR3 is 12 residues long. CDR1 and CDR2 (germline): PRHDT, FYEKMQ (reference sequence). CDR3 sequence (DNA): TGTGCCAGCAGCTTGGCGCAGTATGGCTACACCTTC. It specifies CASSLAQYGYTF.

The genes are TRBV19 and TRBJ1-6; a weak D match, TRBD1 (6 bases). The CDR3 consists of 14 residues. Germline CDR1 LNHDA, CDR2 SQIVND (reference sequence). V was trimmed by 5 bases and J by 8 bases, leaving 13 bases between them. The CDR3, as DNA: TGTGCCAGTAGTCCGGGGACACTATATTCACCCCTCCACTTT. This codes for CASSPGTLYSPLHF.

CDR3 amino acids: CASSYGRNYGYTF. The CDR3 nucleotides are TGCGCCAGCAGCTACGGACGGAACTATGGCTACACCTTC. This chain joins TRBV5-1 and TRBJ1-2; D is uncertain. Trimming left V 3 bases short and J 2 bases short, with 8 bases between. The germline CDR1 and CDR2 sequences are SGHRS and YFSETQ. The CDR3 is 13 residues long.

This chain uses TRBV10-3 with TRBJ1-1; the D gene is possibly TRBD1 (5 bases). The CDR3 contains 16 residues. The V end was cut by 0 bases, the J end by 5 bases, with 16 bases between. Germline values: CDR1 ENHRY, CDR2 SYGVKD. The CDR3 protein is CAISESGRGLETEAFF. The CDR3 DNA reads TGTGCCATCAGTGAGTCGGGTAGGGGTTTAGAAACTGAAGCTTTCTTT.

The chain carries TRBV4-1 and TRBJ2-1; 13 bases align to TRBD2. The CDR3 runs 16 residues. The J segment lost 2 bases and the V segment lost 2 bases, leaving 0 bases of the junction unmatched. The germline CDR1 and CDR2 sequences are MGHRA and YSYEKL. This CDR3 reads CASSQTSGRAYNEQFF. CDR3 sequence (DNA): TGCGCCAGCAGCCAAACTAGCGGGAGGGCCTACAATGAGCAGTTCTTC.

The CDR3 here is CASSPGTPTYEQYF. In DNA form, the CDR3 reads TGTGCCAGCTCACCCGGGACACCGACCTACGAGCAGTACTTC. The rearrangement joins TRBV18 to TRBJ2-7, with D tentatively TRBD1 (6 bases). Germline V gene data show CDR1 as KGHSH and CDR2 as LQKENI. Trimming cost V 3 bases and J 2 bases, with 11 bases left between them. The CDR3 loop spans 14 amino acids.

This sequence joins TRBV12-5 and TRBJ2-1, with 11 positions matching TRBD1. The germline V gene has CDR1 LGHNT and CDR2 FRNRAP. The length of the CDR3 is 15 residues. The V segment lost 4 bases and the J segment 5 bases; nucleotides outside the gene matches: 4. CDR3 nucleotide sequence: TGTGCTAGTGGTTCCGGGACAGGGGGGGACAATGAGCAGTTCTTC. Its translation: CASGSGTGGDNEQFF.

This chain connects TRBV4-3 to TRBJ1-1, with no clear D. The CDR3 consists of 13 residues. V dropped 4 bases and J dropped 1 base, with 7 bases sitting between them. CDR1 LGHNA and CDR2 YSLEER come from the germline V gene. Here the CDR3 reads CASSPRRNTEAFF. CDR3 nucleotide sequence: TGCGCCAGCAGCCCGCGCAGGAACACTGAAGCTTTCTTT.

This sequence joins TRBV7-2 and TRBJ1-3; unclear D gene. This CDR3 is built from 15 residues. Germline loops: CDR1 SGHTA, CDR2 FQGNSA. V lost 5 bases to trimming and J lost 0 bases, with 11 bases between them. The CDR3 sequence: CASSPSQTSGNTIYF. In nucleotides, the CDR3 is TGTGCCAGCAGCCCTTCTCAGACCTCTGGAAACACCATATATTTT.

The chain joins TRBV10-1 to TRBJ2-3; 11 bases match TRBD2. Germline CDR1 and CDR2: WNHNN and SYGVQD (reference sequence). J gave up 1 base and V 3 bases, and 3 bases lay outside the gene matches. CDR3 length equals 16 residues. CDR3 in DNA: TGCGCCAGCAGTGACCCACTAGCGGGAGGCACAGATACGCAGTATTTT. Protein: CASSDPLAGGTDTQYF.

The CDR3 loop is CASSLDGTYNEQFF. CDR3 sequence (DNA): TGTGCCAGCAGCTTAGACGGGACCTACAATGAGCAGTTCTTC. The V call is TRBV7-9, the J call TRBJ2-1, with D maybe TRBD2 (5 bases). The CDR3 has 14 residues. Germline values: CDR1 SEHNR, CDR2 FQNEAQ (reference sequence). V lost 1 base and J 2 bases, leaving 6 bases between the germline ends.

V usage is TRBV4-2 and J usage is TRBJ2-5; D is tentatively TRBD1 or TRBD2 (6 bases each). V lost 1 base and J lost 5, with 11 bases in between. CDR3 length equals 14 residues. Germline V gene lookup returns CDR1 LGHNA and CDR2 YNFKEQ. The CDR3 DNA sequence: TGTGCCAGCAGCCAAGCCGGGGGCCTCGAGACCCAGTACTTC. Translating gives CASSQAGGLETQYF.